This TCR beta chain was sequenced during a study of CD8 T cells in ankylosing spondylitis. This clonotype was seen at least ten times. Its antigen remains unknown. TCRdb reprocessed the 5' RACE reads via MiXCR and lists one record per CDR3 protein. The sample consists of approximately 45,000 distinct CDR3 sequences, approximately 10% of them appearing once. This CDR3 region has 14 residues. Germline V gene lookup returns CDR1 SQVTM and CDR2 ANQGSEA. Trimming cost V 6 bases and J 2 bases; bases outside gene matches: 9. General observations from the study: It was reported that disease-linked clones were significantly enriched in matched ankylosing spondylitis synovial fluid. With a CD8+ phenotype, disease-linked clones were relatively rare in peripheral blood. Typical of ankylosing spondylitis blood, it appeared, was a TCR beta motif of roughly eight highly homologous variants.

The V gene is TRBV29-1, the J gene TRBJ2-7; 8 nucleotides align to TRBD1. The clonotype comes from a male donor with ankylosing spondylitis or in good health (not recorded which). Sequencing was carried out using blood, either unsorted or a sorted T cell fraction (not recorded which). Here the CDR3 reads CSVTGQGSPYEQYF. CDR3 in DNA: TGCAGCGTGACCGGACAGGGATCCCCCTACGAGCAGTACTTC.